The 22 T cell receptor beta chains presented below share a single source sample, sequenced in a study of T cell responses to AZD1222 COVID-19 vaccine listed by TCRdb under 2021. In the paper's terms, the time point label means: baseline before first vaccination. Library generation was performed with the immunoSEQ multiplex PCR assay. Sourced from immuneACCESS, this table was stored by TCRdb with only in-frame sequences that have V and J called. A share of the clones is absent; for the studies checked, an unresolved V gene accounts for under half, and the remainder has no known explanation. The sample table shows fewer than 120,000 clones, and roughly four fifths are seen once. Of the sample, about 4.5% is held by the ten largest clones. The specimen comprised peripheral blood, sampled on day 0 of AZD1222 vaccination. All receptors come from an adult in good health.

The chain carries TRBV12-3 or TRBV12-4 and TRBJ1-2, with D maybe TRBD1 (5 bases). Between the trimmed V and J ends, which lost 5 bases and 7 bases, there was a span of 14 bases. This CDR3 has 13 residues. The CDR3 reads CASSPPTTVGYTF. The CDR3 DNA reads as TGTGCCAGCAGTCCCCCGACGACAGTTGGCTACACCTTC.

In DNA, the CDR3 is TGTGCCAGCAGCCTATCGAGCGAAAAACTGTTTTTT. The encoded protein is CASSLSSEKLFF. The chain uses TRBV7-9 and TRBJ1-4, with no clear D. Per germline, CDR1 SEHNR and CDR2 FQNEAQ (reference sequence). The V and J ends lost 5 bases and 8 bases respectively, with 9 bases between them. CDR3 size: 12 residues.

V usage is TRBV5-5 and J usage is TRBJ1-5, with a weak D call TRBD1 (5 bases). This CDR3 spans 14 amino acids. V lost 0 bases to trimming and J lost 9 bases, with 13 bases between them. Germline values: CDR1 SGHKS, CDR2 YYEKEE (reference sequence). The CDR3 here is CASSLAGGATPQHF. The CDR3 nucleotides are TGTGCCAGCAGCTTGGCCGGGGGTGCAACGCCCCAGCATTTT. Full variable domain (remainder filled in from reference TRBV5-5 and TRBJ1-5): DAGVTQSPTHLIKTRGQQVTLRCSPISGHKSVSWYQQVLGQGPQFIFQYYEKEERGRGNFPDRFSARQFPNYSSELNVNALLLGDSALYLCASSLAGGATPQHFGDGTRLSIL.

This clone occurred a few times. The V gene is TRBV14, the J gene TRBJ1-5, with TRBD1 identical over 7 bases. This CDR3 contains 14 residues. J gave up 1 base and V 5 bases, and 2 bases lay outside the gene matches. Germline V gene sequence: CDR1 SGHDN, CDR2 FVKESK. CDR3 DNA: TGTGCCAGCAGCAGACAGGGAAGCAATCAGCCCCAGCATTTT. This gives the protein CASSRQGSNQPQHF.

This clone showed up just once. The chain has TRBV10-3 and TRBJ2-3; possibly TRBD1 or TRBD2 for D (6 bases each). V was cut by 11 bases and J by 6 bases, with 27 bases left in between. Germline V lookup: CDR1 ENHRY, CDR2 SYGVKD. This CDR3 has 16 residues. In DNA, the CDR3 is TGTGCCGCGCTCGCCGGGGTGGGGGGCCTTCGGGATACGCAGTATTTT. Encoded protein: CAALAGVGGLRDTQYF.

The chain is built from TRBV11-3 and TRBJ2-1, with D possibly being TRBD2 (7 bases). CDR1 and CDR2 (germline): SGHNT, YENEEA. This CDR3 has 16 residues. V dropped 4 bases and J dropped 10 bases, with 23 bases sitting between them. The chain's CDR3 is CASSYSTHLRGGEQFF. The CDR3 DNA reads TGTGCCAGCAGCTACTCCACCCACCTAAGGGGGGGCGAGCAGTTCTTC.

The rearrangement uses TRBV6-5 and TRBJ1-4, with 7 positions matching TRBD1. Trimming removed 2 bases from V and 15 bases from J; junction bases left unmatched: 9. The CDR3 is 13 residues long. Germline-derived CDR1 and CDR2 are MNHEY and SVGAGI. The CDR3 spells CASSYGDREQVFF. The CDR3 bases are TGTGCCAGCAGTTACGGGGACAGAGAACAGGTGTTTTTT.

As DNA, the CDR3 is TGTGCCAGCAGAGAGGGAGAGATCGCTGGCTACACCTTC. Translated: CASREGEIAGYTF. The chain combines TRBV9 with TRBJ1-2; D remains ambiguous. This CDR3 is 13 amino acids long. Trimming took off 5 bases at V and 7 bases at J, with 15 bases between the two ends. Germline-derived CDR1 and CDR2 are SGDLS and YYNGEE.

V gene TRBV4-3 combines with J gene TRBJ1-2; 8 bases map to TRBD1. Germline values: CDR1 LGHNA, CDR2 YSLEER. V dropped 0 bases and J dropped 6; count of bases not matched to a gene: 12. The CDR3 totals 17 residues. CDR3 region: CASSQDRARGLADGYTF. The CDR3 DNA is TGCGCCAGCAGCCAAGATCGGGCCAGGGGGCTCGCGGATGGCTACACCTTC.

The chain links TRBV7-2 to TRBJ1-5; tentatively, D is TRBD1 (6 bases). CDR1 is SGHTA, CDR2 FQGNSA, per germline. There are 15 residues in the CDR3. Trimming left V 7 bases short and J 3 bases short, with 16 bases between. The CDR3 sequence is CASTLSPGDNQPQHF. CDR3 DNA: TGTGCCAGCACCCTTTCGCCAGGGGACAATCAGCCCCAGCATTTT.

The chain recombines TRBV18 with TRBJ1-2, with a weak D call TRBD1 (6 bases). CDR1 is KGHSH, CDR2 LQKENI, per germline. V lost 6 bases and J 5 bases, leaving 13 bases between the germline ends. This CDR3 contains 13 residues. CDR3 sequence (DNA): TGTGCCAGCTCCCCCCTGGACAGATATGGCTACACCTTC. Translation: CASSPLDRYGYTF. The full variable domain, its missing parts supplied by reference TRBV18 and TRBJ1-2, is NAGVMQNPRHLVRRRGQEARLRCSPMKGHSHVYWYRQLPEEGLKFMVYLQKENIIDESGMPKERFSAEFPKEGPSILRIQQVVRGDSAAYFCASSPLDRYGYTFGSGTRLTVV.

The J gene is TRBJ1-2, the V gene TRBV28, with 7 bases lining up with TRBD1. Germline V gene sequence: CDR1 MDHEN, CDR2 SYDVKM. The CDR3 consists of 17 residues. V lost 4 bases to trimming and J lost 6 bases; unmatched junction nucleotides: 17. Here the CDR3 DNA reads TGTGCCAGCAGTTCGCCGCGCCAACAGGGGTCGGCGGATGGCTACACCTTC. Its protein is CASSSPRQQGSADGYTF.

This clone was seen once. The rearrangement links TRBV9 to TRBJ2-7, with D tentatively TRBD2 (5 bases). The CDR3 has 14 amino acids. Looked up from germline, CDR1 is SGDLS and CDR2 is YYNGEE. Trimming took 5 bases from V and 3 from J, leaving 15 bases between them. The CDR3 nucleotides are TGTGCCAGCAGTAGGACTCCGGCTAGCTACGAGCAGTACTTC. Translated, it gives CASSRTPASYEQYF. The full variable domain, in which reference TRBV9 and TRBJ2-7 provide the parts outside the CDR3, is DSGVTQTPKHLITATGQRVTLRCSPRSGDLSVYWYQQSLDQGLQFLIQYYNGEERAKGNILERFSAQQFPDLHSELNLSSLELGDSALYFCASSRTPASYEQYFGPGTRLTVT.

This clone showed up just a few times. CDR3 DNA: TGCGCCAGCAGCTTGCTGGGGGGCAATGAGCAGTTCTTC. The encoded protein is CASSLLGGNEQFF. The genes are TRBV5-1 and TRBJ2-1; D possibly corresponds to TRBD2 (6 bases). From germline, CDR1 is SGHRS and CDR2 YFSETQ. With 1 base removed from V and 6 bases from J, the gap between germline ends came to 8 bases. The CDR3 totals 13 residues.

The sample holds one count of this clone. V usage is TRBV7-9 and J usage is TRBJ2-7; 9 nucleotides match TRBD1. The V and J ends lost 5 bases and 0 bases, in that order; junction bases with no gene match: 5. Per the germline V gene, CDR1 is SEHNR and CDR2 is FQNEAQ (reference sequence). The CDR3 loop spans 15 amino acids. The CDR3 region has the DNA TGTGCCAGCAGCCACCGGGACAGGGCCTCCTACGAGCAGTACTTC. As protein: CASSHRDRASYEQYF.

This clone has more than one count but fewer than ten. CDR3: CASSLAEGPTFTEAFF. The CDR3, as DNA: TGTGCCAGCAGCTTGGCCGAAGGGCCAACTTTCACTGAAGCTTTCTTT. This chain joins TRBV5-6 and TRBJ1-1; no clear D gene. The germline CDR1 and CDR2 sequences are SGHDT and YYEEEE. The CDR3 length is 16 residues. The germline V and J ends were trimmed by 0 bases and 4 bases, with 16 bases remaining between them.

V is TRBV4-1 and J is TRBJ1-3, with D possibly TRBD1 on 5 matching bases. V was pared by 2 bases and J by 0 bases, with 20 bases between. This CDR3 comprises 19 residues. Germline assignment: CDR1 MGHRA and CDR2 YSYEKL. CDR3 sequence reads: CASSQQFTRDPLSGNTIYF. The DNA for the CDR3 is TGCGCCAGCAGCCAACAATTTACCCGGGACCCCCTCTCTGGAAACACCATATATTTT.

V is TRBV28 and J is TRBJ2-7, with 9 bases aligning to TRBD1. Germline values: CDR1 MDHEN, CDR2 SYDVKM. There are 13 residues in the CDR3. The V segment lost 6 bases and the J segment 2 bases; nucleotides outside the gene matches: 2. CDR3 coding DNA: TGTGCCAGCAGCTACAGGGGGCCCTACGAGCAGTACTTC. Translating gives CASSYRGPYEQYF.

The chain recombines TRBV11-3 with TRBJ2-1; TRBD2 matches at 9 bases. From germline, CDR1 is SGHNT and CDR2 YENEEA. The CDR3 covers 15 residues. Losses at the gene ends were 5 bases for V and 4 bases for J; bases not matched to a gene: 6. The CDR3 DNA is TGTGCCAGCAGCCTCGGACTAGCGTCGTACAATGAGCAGTTCTTC. Encoded protein: CASSLGLASYNEQFF.

The chain has TRBV5-5 and TRBJ2-5, with TRBD2 identical over 8 bases. Unmatched junction bases numbered 12, after V lost 0 bases and J lost 5 bases. Germline-derived CDR1 and CDR2 are SGHKS and YYEKEE (reference sequence). The CDR3 length is 17 residues. This chain's CDR3 is CASSLAIYGGARETQYF. The CDR3 nucleotides read TGTGCCAGCAGCTTGGCTATCTACGGGGGGGCACGGGAGACCCAGTACTTC.

This sequence joins TRBV5-1 and TRBJ2-3; maybe TRBD2 (6 bases). V lost 5 bases and J lost 3, with 13 bases in between. CDR1 and CDR2 (germline): SGHRS, YFSETQ. This CDR3 region has 14 residues. In DNA form, the CDR3 reads TGCGCCAGCAGGACGGGGGTCGGGACAGATACGCAGTATTTT. Translating gives CASRTGVGTDTQYF.

The V call is TRBV14, the J call TRBJ2-7, with 9 bases fitting TRBD1. CDR1 is SGHDN and CDR2 is FVKESK in the germline V gene. V lost 5 bases and J lost 5; bases outside the gene matches: 10. The CDR3 covers 15 residues. The DNA for the CDR3 is TGTGCCAGCAGCGAACCGGGACAGGGAGACCACGAGCAGTACTTC. Translation: CASSEPGQGDHEQYF. Together with reference TRBV14 and TRBJ2-7, the CDR3 gives the full variable domain: EAGVTQFPSHSVIEKGQTVTLRCDPISGHDNLYWYRRVMGKEIKFLLHFVKESKQDESGMPNNRFLAERTGGTYSTLKVQPAELEDSGVYFCASSEPGQGDHEQYFGPGTRLTVT.